This T cell receptor beta chain was recovered during a study of early stage breast cancer tumors. CDR3 length: 15 residues. The junction had 11 bases not matched to a gene; V was cut back by 7 bases and J by 4 bases. Germline V gene lookup returns CDR1 MNHEY and CDR2 SVGAGI. The protocol was immunoSEQ multiplex PCR, while the TCRdb copy is restricted to in-frame clones and leaves out a portion. The table includes approximately 10,000 clones, approximately 72% detected once. The sequencing sample was made of breast tumor tissue. This clonotype was obtained from a person aged 35-50 years with breast cancer. V and J are TRBV6-5 and TRBJ2-5; 8 nucleotides line up with TRBD2. CDR3 amino acids: CASTPGTRGRETQYF. CDR3 nucleotide sequence: TGTGCCAGCACCCCCGGGACTAGGGGTCGAGAGACCCAGTACTTC.